The present entry profiles one TCR beta chain with its context. Germline CDR1 is ENHRY and CDR2 is SYGVKD. There are 15 residues in the CDR3. From its re-call of the 5' RACE reads, TCRdb lists each CDR3 protein once, without DNA. Its table records around 450,000 distinct CDR3 sequences. The entry originates in a study of monozygotic twins with inflammatory bowel disease. Sequenced sample: blood. This sequence originates from a human donor with ulcerative colitis or Crohn's disease, or a healthy co-twin of an affected twin (not recorded which). The chain couples TRBV10-3 to TRBJ2-3; TCRdb outputs TRBD2, but without DNA this stays unchecked. CDR3: CAISTGLVQADTQYF.